Listed below are T cell receptor beta chains from one sample, sequenced in a study of blood T cell repertoires in COVID-19. TCRdb keeps only in-frame clones here, not all; method: immunoSEQ multiplex PCR. In the table there are 95,000 to 150,000 clones, 85% of which are singletons. The sample was peripheral blood. The receptors come from a man at least 80 years old with active or convalescent COVID-19. Each CDR3 is given with its conserved first and last residue. Each record gives: CDR3 protein, V gene.

CDR3: CASSHDSYGYTF; V: TRBV18
CDR3: CASSETGEANQPQHF; V: TRBV6-4
CDR3: CSVDRDRGVYGYTF; V: TRBV29-1
CDR3: CASSQRTSYTDTQYF; V: TRBV6-5
CDR3: CASSSRTGGPGNTIYF; V: TRBV7-9
CDR3: CASSPVTSGPYEQYF; V: TRBV18
CDR3: CASGTRTGNSPLHF; V: TRBV6-5
CDR3: CASSNPHRGRGEQYF; V: TRBV6-2/TRBV6-3
CDR3: CASSLAAGGTYNEQFF; V: TRBV5-1
CDR3: CASSHGTGAEKLFF; V: TRBV19
CDR3: CASSGQFYGYTF; V: TRBV6-5
CDR3: CASSYSGTTYGYTF; V: TRBV6-5
CDR3: CAISAGQGGNYGYTF; V: TRBV10-3
CDR3: CASSLGANNEQFF; V: TRBV11-3
CDR3: CATLWRGQGGKLFF; V: TRBV28
CDR3: CASSQDGGEGSGTTQYF; V: TRBV4-2
CDR3: CASSLSPGLGSDTQYF; V: TRBV27
CDR3: CATSTGRDEAFF; V: TRBV5-1
CDR3: CASSLLITGGWADTQYF; V: TRBV11-2
CDR3: CASSIRLARTDTQYF; V: TRBV5-4
CDR3: CASSRSIPETQYF; V: TRBV7-6
CDR3: CASSSGLAGVNEQFF; V: TRBV27
CDR3: CASRTSGKGQFF; V: TRBV6-5
CDR3: CSVSGTSGTFYEQYF; V: TRBV29-1
CDR3: CASSEDFYQPQHF; V: TRBV6-1
CDR3: CASSKGLRDREDYTF; V: TRBV9
CDR3: CASRGQLNSPLHF; V: TRBV25-1
CDR3: CASRSGQWSNQPQHF; V: TRBV6-5